This TCR beta chain was retrieved from a study of immune heterogeneity within non-small cell lung tumors. CDR3 length: 15 residues. CDR1 and CDR2 (germline): DFQATT, SNEGSKA (reference sequence). Germline trimming cut 2 bases from V and 2 bases from J; bases unmatched to any gene: 9. In a multiplex PCR, 32 V and 13 J primers amplified TCR beta CDR3. TCRdb fed the multiplex PCR reads into MiXCR, producing one record per CDR3 protein. Here the sample spans approximately 3,200 distinct CDR3 sequences, roughly a fifth being singletons. Genomic DNA extracted from bulk tumor tissue served as template. A total of about 550 ng was used per sample. Several spatially distant biopsies were obtained per primary tumor intraoperatively. Enrolled individuals presented with untreated, newly diagnosed non-small cell lung cancer and received curative surgery. In its sample, this clonotype is medium-sized.

The clonotype comes from a man aged 55 to 69 with non-small cell lung cancer. The rearrangement links TRBV20-1 to TRBJ2-7, with TRBD2 identical over 7 bases. Input material: lung tumor tissue. The CDR3 DNA follows: TGCAGTGCTAGACCCCTTGGGGGGAGGGCCTACGAGCAGTACTTC. Translation: CSARPLGGRAYEQYF.